This T cell receptor beta chain was obtained from a study of blood T cells in healthy people across ages. With regard to this clonotype: Its cognate antigen is unknown.

There are 13 residues in the CDR3. Germline CDR1 reads SGHRS; CDR2 reads YFSETQ. Trimming removed 0 bases at V and 14 bases at J, with 16 bases between. Study-wide findings and caveats: Researchers judged that diversity estimates from one million T cells fell short of true values.

A second about 6 to 11 cycle PCR used barcoded and J-beta primers. TCRdb reprocessed the 5' RACE reads with MiXCR, giving one entry per CDR3 protein. The profile shows 1,800,000 or so distinct CDR3 sequences, about 39% of them singletons. This receptor was identified in a human donor in good health. J is TRBJ2-3 and V is TRBV5-1; D could derive from TRBD1 or TRBD2 (5 bases each). Sequencing was carried out using blood. The DNA for the CDR3 is TGCGCCAGCAGCTTGGCCGGGCTATCGGGGCGGTATTTT. Translation gives CASSLAGLSGRYF.